This TCR beta chain was identified in a study of blood T cell repertoires in COVID-19 (dated by TCRdb to about 2020). Context from the whole study: Samples from collaborators originated in the United States, Italy and Spain and spanned both the acute and convalescent phases of COVID-19. Sample metadata almost always included a de-identified subject ID, COVID-19 status, age in years and sex. The dataset comprised deeply sampled blood TCRbeta repertoires from subjects exposed to, actively infected with, or recovered from COVID-19. Where available, HLA class I and class II types were taken from metadata supplied by the sample provider and were not determined by assay-based typing. The prospective study material was composed of cDNA or gDNA derived from T cells, B-cell-depleted T cells, or PBMCs. The repertoires were released in a freely available public database meant as a resource for research on the immune response to SARS-CoV-2. The samples were drawn from the first 160 participants of the ongoing ImmuneRACE study and from 1,254 subjects provided by 6 global collaborators. Study-level results and caveats: How much clinical and demographic metadata was included differed by source and by participant, and the metadata was provided uncurated.

Each collaborating institution followed its own protocols to collect whole blood in K2EDTA tubes. For TCRbeta analysis, collaborators shipped samples in one of three forms: frozen whole blood, isolated PBMCs, or DNA extracted from either of those sample types. The immunoSEQ Assay, a bias-controlled multiplex PCR, was used to amplify TCRbeta CDR3 regions from genomic DNA. The authors' analysis ran thus. Within the assay, amplification of reference gene primers was used to estimate how many nucleated cells each sample contained. Sequence reads were collapsed and filtered to measure the absolute abundance of every unique TCRbeta CDR3 rearrangement. For each sample, productive Simpson clonality was calculated as the square root of Simpson's diversity index across productive rearrangements. The clones in this table, taken by TCRdb from immuneACCESS, are in-frame only. Not every clone is retained; where verified, under half of the shortfall comes from an unresolved V gene, and the cause of the rest is unknown. The V and J calls and clone size come from that table; D and trimming were worked out from the DNA. In this sample the table shows 350,000 to 450,000 clones, around nine tenths of which occur a single time. The top ten hold 3% of the sample.

The CDR1 and CDR2 encoded by the germline V gene are MGHRA and YSYEKL. After removal of 4 bases from V and 8 bases from J, the junction retains 4 bases not matched to a gene. The CDR3 runs 13 amino acids, cysteine and phenylalanine included. Left in the record is the CDR3 DNA by itself, 39 bases read in frame from the first base. Notes on this clone: Its cognate antigen has yet to be identified. The record has no base qualities; no much larger clone is one base away.

The TCR originated in a human donor in a cohort sampled during active COVID-19. Sequences were obtained from peripheral blood. The receptor chain draws on TRBV4-1 and TRBJ1-4, and TRBD1 matches 7 of the central bases. The CDR3 region has the sequence CASSLAGGEKLFF. The DNA reads as follows: TGCGCCAGCAGCCTGGCAGGGGGGGAAAAACTGTTTTTT.